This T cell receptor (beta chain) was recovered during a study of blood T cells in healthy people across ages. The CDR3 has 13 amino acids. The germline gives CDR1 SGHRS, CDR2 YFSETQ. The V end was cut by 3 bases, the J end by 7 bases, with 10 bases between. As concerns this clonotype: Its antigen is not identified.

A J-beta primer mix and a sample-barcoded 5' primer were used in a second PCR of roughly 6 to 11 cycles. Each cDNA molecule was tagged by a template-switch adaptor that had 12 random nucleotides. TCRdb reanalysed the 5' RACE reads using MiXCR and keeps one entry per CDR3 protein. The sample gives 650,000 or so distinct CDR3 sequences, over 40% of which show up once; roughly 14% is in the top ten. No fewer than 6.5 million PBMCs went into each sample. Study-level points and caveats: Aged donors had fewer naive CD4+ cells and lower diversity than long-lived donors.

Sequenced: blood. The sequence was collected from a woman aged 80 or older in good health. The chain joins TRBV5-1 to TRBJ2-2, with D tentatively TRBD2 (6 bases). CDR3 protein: CASSSETSGELFF. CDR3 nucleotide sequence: TGCGCCAGCAGCTCCGAGACTAGCGGGGAGCTGTTTTTT.